This T cell receptor beta chain was found in a study of blood T cell repertoires in COVID-19. CDR1 is MNHEY, CDR2 SVGAGI, per germline. The ends lost 7 bases at V and 7 bases at J; junction bases unmatched: 12. The CDR3 has 15 amino acids. Per the study methods: Counts of nucleated cells, estimated from reference gene primer amplification, were obtained. The repertoire was sequenced with immunoSEQ multiplex PCR; TCRdb's copy has only in-frame clones and lacks some. Clone size and V and J calls were adopted from that table, with D and trimming inferred from the DNA. This sample carries over 120,000 clones, roughly 83% of them seen once, and the ten largest clones take 4% to 5%. This clone has just one count.

The V and J genes are TRBV6-5 and TRBJ2-7, with TRBD2 matching over 11 bases. Sequencing used peripheral blood. The receptor was derived from a woman in her seventies with COVID-19, enrolled during active disease. Here the CDR3 DNA reads TGTGCCAGCACCCAGGGGACTAGCGGACTTGGGGAGCAGTACTTC. Translating it yields CASTQGTSGLGEQYF.